This T cell receptor beta chain is drawn from a study of vaccination and CD4 T cells after COVID-19. Study overall: The study drew post-COVID samples a median about 95 days after diagnosis (range 35 to 161). Post-vaccination specimens were collected at a median of 72 days following dose two (range 14 to 241). SARS-CoV-2, HCoV-NL63, HCoV-OC43 and HCoV-229E supplied the overlapping spike peptides used to stimulate cells.

CDR1 is MNHNS and CDR2 is SASEGT in the germline V gene. CDR3 length: 14 amino acids. V lost 10 bases and J lost 4, with 20 bases in between. Regarding treatment: approximately nine-day PBMC culture with coronavirus spike peptide pools or control peptides (ViraFEST assay). It was on days 3 and 7 that half the medium was replaced with fresh IL-2 medium. Concerning this clonotype: Its target is unknown.

With the Oncomine TCR Beta short-read assay, DNA from cultured CD4+ T cells was sequenced. TCRdb processed the PCR reads anew with MiXCR; each CDR3 protein has one entry. The table has over 2,000 distinct CDR3 sequences, 25% to 30% seen once. V usage is TRBV6-1 and J usage is TRBJ2-7, with D possibly being TRBD1 or TRBD2 (5 bases each). Sequenced material: CD4+ T cells from blood, cultured in vitro, taken after SARS-CoV-2 vaccination. This clonotype was sampled from a human donor who had recovered from COVID-19. The CDR3 coding sequence is TGTGCCATCCGGCCCCGGGGACGGCGTTACGAGCAGTACTTC. This encodes CAIRPRGRRYEQYF.